This section outlines one TCR beta chain sequence together with its context. Its binding antigen is unknown. One base away there is no much larger clone; base qualities are not given. Via the germline V gene (reference sequence), CDR1 is LNHDA and CDR2 SQIVND. Unmatched junction bases come to 6, with V trimmed by 3 bases and J by 6 bases. The CDR3, from cysteine to phenylalanine, totals 14 residues. Kept here is only the CDR3 DNA, which spans 42 bases and is read in frame from base 1. These data come from a study of OX40 agonist ivuxolimab in advanced cancers. Regarding the complete study: Ivuxolimab was an agonistic, fully human IgG2 monoclonal antibody directed against OX40 (CD134), a costimulatory receptor. Intravenous ivuxolimab was administered to patients every 2 weeks at six dose levels: 0.01, 0.1, 0.3, 1.5, 3 and 10 mg/kg. Among the roughly 52 dose-escalation patients, approximately 20 had hepatocellular carcinoma, around 15 melanoma, 9 renal cell carcinoma and 9 head and neck cancer. A male proportion of roughly 80% and a mean age of approximately 60 years, ranging from 23 to 79, were recorded for the dose-escalation cohort. Patients were allowed to have had prior anti-PD-1, anti-PD-L1 or anti-CTLA-4 therapy, and more than 35% of the dose-escalation patients had been treated with checkpoint inhibitors. Three dose-escalation patients achieved partial responses, one with hepatocellular carcinoma and two with cutaneous melanoma. Peripheral TCRbeta sequencing was intended to test whether TCR sequence diversity was altered and clonal T-cell expansion was caused by ivuxolimab. The paper covers the monotherapy dose-escalation part of the phase I ivuxolimab trial, which included N of about 50 patients.

The trial excluded patients who had a history of autoimmune disease or were on systemic immunosuppression. Peripheral blood for TCR sequencing was collected from all dose cohorts at baseline, on cycle 4 day 1, and on cycle 7 day 1. The samples were drawn from a first-in-human, open-label, multicenter phase I dose-escalation trial of ivuxolimab. Adults with locally advanced or metastatic melanoma, renal cell, hepatocellular, or head and neck squamous cell carcinoma were enrolled in the trial. CD4+ and CD8+ T cells were sorted separately from peripheral blood before TCR sequencing. To sequence the TCRbeta CDR3 region, genomic DNA was isolated from the sorted cells. TCRbeta CDR3 regions were sequenced using the immunoSEQ Assay. This immuneACCESS table, as held by TCRdb, lists in-frame sequences with V and J called but not all clones. Of the missing ones, under half trace to an unresolved V gene in checked studies; the others have no known cause. This sample gives over 50,000 clones in total; approximately 90% of them show up just once. Jointly, the top ten make up under 2.5% of the sample.

The study at large found these results: Partial responders in the 0.1-3.0 mg/kg groups had among the lowest normalized peripheral clonal expansion, especially among CD8+ T cells. After ivuxolimab, expanded clones were on average more numerous among CD8+ T cells than among CD4+ T cells. At doses of 0.1 to 3.0 mg/kg, clonal expansion of both CD4+ and CD8+ T cells in blood was seen between baseline and week 6. Which antigens the clonally expanded peripheral T cells were specific for was not determined. Low levels of normalized T-cell clonal expansion were also seen in some patients who did not respond.

In this chain, TRBV19 is recombined with TRBJ2-7; 9 of the junction bases match TRBD2. Sample: CD4+ or CD8+ T cells sorted from blood, taken in a trial of the OX40 agonist ivuxolimab. The TCR was taken from an adult with an advanced solid tumor such as melanoma, head and neck, liver or kidney cancer. CDR3 protein: CASSIVAGASEQYF. The DNA is TGTGCCAGTAGTATTGTAGCGGGAGCGTCCGAGCAGTACTTC.